The 8 T cell receptor beta chains below come from one sample, sequenced in a study of control samples from healthy donors and cancer patients. The repertoire was sequenced with immunoSEQ multiplex PCR; TCRdb's copy has only in-frame clones and lacks some. Among roughly 95,000 clones listed, roughly 90% were seen once. Sequences were obtained from blood. These TCRs come from a woman aged 30 to 39 in good health.

Here the CDR3 reads CASSRSYEQYF. The CDR3 DNA reads TGTGCCAGCAGCCGCTCCTACGAGCAGTACTTC. The genes are TRBV5-4 and TRBJ2-7; no firm D call. Germline CDR1 and CDR2: SGHNT and YYREEE (reference sequence). V lost 4 bases and J 0 bases, leaving 2 bases between the germline ends. The length of the CDR3 is 11 residues.

This chain connects TRBV13 to TRBJ1-3; tentatively, D is TRBD1 (5 bases). Germline loops: CDR1 PRHDT, CDR2 FYEKMQ (reference sequence). The V end lost 4 bases, the J end lost 5 bases, and 18 bases lay between the germline ends. The CDR3 has 16 amino acids. The CDR3 is CASSSRTGTSRNTIYF. The CDR3 coding sequence is TGTGCCAGCAGCTCACGGACCGGGACGTCGAGAAACACCATATATTTT.

The genes are TRBV5-1 and TRBJ2-1; TRBD1 aligns across 7 bases. The CDR3 totals 17 residues. V shed 0 bases and J 5 bases; nucleotides not matched to a gene: 11. In germline, CDR1 is SGHRS, CDR2 YFSETQ. Written as DNA, the CDR3 is TGCGCCAGCAGCTTGGTTCCGGGACAGCAGCCCAACAATGAGCAGTTCTTC. Its protein is CASSLVPGQQPNNEQFF. The entire variable domain, with the rest obtained from reference TRBV5-1 and TRBJ2-1, is as follows: KAGVTQTPRYLIKTRGQQVTLSCSPISGHRSVSWYQQTPGQGLQFLFEYFSETQRNKGNFPGRFSGRQFSNSRSEMNVSTLELGDSALYLCASSLVPGQQPNNEQFFGPGTRLTVL.

V usage is TRBV30 and J usage is TRBJ2-5; 10 positions match TRBD1. V lost 6 bases and J lost 4; bases outside the gene matches: 8. In germline, CDR1 is GTSNPN, CDR2 SVGIG (reference sequence). This CDR3 is built from 14 residues. The CDR3 coding sequence is TGTGCCTGCACCACGGACAGGGGGGTAGAGACCCAGTACTTC. Protein: CACTTDRGVETQYF.

This clone is a singleton in its sample. This chain joins TRBV10-3 and TRBJ1-6; no firm D call. Per germline, CDR1 ENHRY and CDR2 SYGVKD. CDR3 length equals 17 residues. V dropped 4 bases and J dropped 7 bases, with 20 bases sitting between them. The CDR3 is CAISGPSKSSKNSPLHF. CDR3 nucleotides: TGTGCCATCAGTGGGCCATCAAAAAGTTCGAAGAATTCACCCCTCCACTTT.

This clone was detected once. The chain couples TRBV6-5 to TRBJ1-4, with 8 bases identical to TRBD1. Germline loops: CDR1 MNHEY, CDR2 SVGAGI. Trimming at V came to 4 bases and at J to 3 bases, leaving 4 bases not matched to a gene. This CDR3 is built from 15 residues. CDR3 DNA: TGTGCCAGCAGTTCTGACAGGGGCCCTAATGAAAAACTGTTTTTT. Protein sequence: CASSSDRGPNEKLFF.

V gene TRBV6-5 combines with J gene TRBJ2-1; 8 bases map to TRBD1. This CDR3 comprises 14 residues. Germline lookup yields CDR1 MNHEY and CDR2 SVGAGI. V trimming: 5 bases; J trimming: 8 bases; junction bases outside the gene matches: 8. The CDR3 sequence: CASSHGGQGYEQFF. As DNA, the CDR3 is TGTGCCAGCAGTCACGGTGGACAGGGCTATGAGCAGTTCTTC.

DNA of the CDR3: TGCGCCAGCAGCCAACCACGGGTCTCCAATGAGCAGTTCTTC. Its translation: CASSQPRVSNEQFF. The chain recombines TRBV4-1 with TRBJ2-1; D gene unclear. V lost 2 bases and J 6 bases, leaving 11 bases between the germline ends. This CDR3 spans 14 amino acids. Germline V gene sequence: CDR1 MGHRA, CDR2 YSYEKL.